What follows are 18 T cell receptor beta chains derived from one specimen sequenced in a study of beta chain features in type 1 diabetes. Broader study findings: Within each of all four CD4+ subsets, Type 1 diabetes patients had TCRB CDR3s that were moderately but significantly shorter.

Reverse transcription of all isolated RNA meant that expressed TCRB transcripts were sequenced. Measured with immunoSEQ multiplex PCR; TCRdb has only the in-frame clones, and not every one. The sample shows hundreds of thousands of clones, about a tenth of them seen only once. These receptors have no known antigen. Sequencing input: naive CD4+ T cells from blood. The source of these receptors is a young man with type 1 diabetes.

This rearrangement joins TRBV7-2 to TRBJ2-7, with 10 bases that match TRBD2. Trimming removed 3 bases from V and 2 bases from J; junction bases left unmatched: 1. Germline-derived CDR1 and CDR2 are SGHTA and FQGNSA. The CDR3 is made up of 14 amino acids. The CDR3: CASSFTSGAYEQYF. In DNA form, the CDR3 reads TGTGCCAGCAGCTTCACTAGCGGGGCCTACGAGCAGTACTTC.

This clone was counted at least ten times. J is TRBJ1-6 and V is TRBV30, with D maybe TRBD1 (5 bases). CDR1 and CDR2 from the germline V gene are GTSNPN and SVGIG (reference sequence). The CDR3 is 15 residues long. With 0 bases removed from V and 7 bases from J, the gap between germline ends came to 13 bases. CDR3: CAWSVDVRGNSPLHF. The CDR3, as DNA: TGTGCCTGGAGTGTGGACGTCCGGGGGAATTCACCCCTCCACTTT. Based on the CDR3 plus reference TRBV30 and TRBJ1-6, the full variable domain is SQTIHQWPATLVQPVGSPLSLECTVEGTSNPNLYWYRQAAGRGLQLLFYSVGIGQISSEVPQNLSASRPQDRQFILSSKKLLLSDSGFYLCAWSVDVRGNSPLHFGNGTRLTVT.

The rearrangement links TRBV12-5 to TRBJ1-1, with D possibly matching TRBD1 (5 bases). Germline CDR1 and CDR2: LGHNT and FRNRAP. This CDR3 spans 11 amino acids. The chain's CDR3 is CAWGGFTEAFF. As DNA, the CDR3 is TGTGCCTGGGGGGGATTCACTGAAGCTTTCTTT.

This chain connects TRBV19 to TRBJ1-6; D ambiguous. Germline V gene sequence: CDR1 LNHDA, CDR2 SQIVND (reference sequence). Trimming removed 6 bases at V and 13 bases at J, with 19 bases between. This CDR3 has 14 residues. CDR3 loop: CASSTAATYNPLHF. DNA for the CDR3: TGTGCCAGTAGCACCGCCGCCACATATAATCCCCTCCACTTT.

The genes are TRBV6-1 and TRBJ1-1, with D possibly being TRBD1 (6 bases). Looked up from germline, CDR1 is MNHNS and CDR2 is SASEGT. The CDR3 runs to 14 residues. Between the trimmed V and J ends, which lost 10 bases and 3 bases, there was a span of 18 bases. The CDR3 DNA follows: TGTGCCACCAACAGGGCCCTCCGGGACACTGAAGCTTTCTTT. It specifies CATNRALRDTEAFF.

This clone showed up just a few times. The chain uses TRBV7-9 and TRBJ2-7, with TRBD2 matching 11 bases. This CDR3 has 17 residues. The junction had 6 bases not matched to a gene; V was cut back by 2 bases and J by 0 bases. Germline CDR1 reads SEHNR; CDR2 reads FQNEAQ (reference sequence). CDR3 bases: TGTGCCAGCAGCTTACCTAGCGGGGGGCCTAGCTCCTACGAGCAGTACTTC. The encoded protein is CASSLPSGGPSSYEQYF. The full variable domain, in which reference TRBV7-9 and TRBJ2-7 provide the parts outside the CDR3, is DTGVSQNPRHKITKRGQNVTFRCDPISEHNRLYWYRQTLGQGPEFLTYFQNEAQLEKSRLLSDRFSAERPKGSFSTLEIQRTEQGDSAMYLCASSLPSGGPSSYEQYFGPGTRLTVT.

This clone has just a few counts. The chain couples TRBV7-9 to TRBJ2-3; 7 bases align to TRBD2. The V gene end was trimmed by 5 bases and the J gene end by 1 base; junction bases not matched to a gene: 9. The CDR3 totals 16 residues. Per germline, CDR1 SEHNR and CDR2 FQNEAQ (reference sequence). The DNA of the CDR3 is TGTGCCAGCAGCCCAGGGAGGGGCGCCGGCACAGATACGCAGTATTTT. Its translation is CASSPGRGAGTDTQYF.

The J gene is TRBJ2-7, the V gene TRBV5-4; 10 bases line up with TRBD2. The CDR3 contains 13 residues. Trimming at V came to 1 base and at J to 7 bases, leaving 2 bases not matched to a gene. Germline V gene data show CDR1 as SGHNT and CDR2 as YYREEE (reference sequence). The CDR3 region has the DNA TGTGCCAGCAGCTTGCCGGGACTAGCGGAGCAGTACTTC. Its translation: CASSLPGLAEQYF.

The chain couples TRBV27 to TRBJ1-1; D is uncertain. CDR1 MNHEY and CDR2 SMNVEV come from the germline V gene (reference sequence). The length of the CDR3 is 13 residues. V lost 2 bases and J lost 5, with 9 bases in between. The CDR3 sequence: CASSLEVGTEAFF. As DNA, the CDR3 is TGTGCCAGCAGTTTAGAGGTTGGGACTGAAGCTTTCTTT.

The CDR3, as DNA: TGTGCCAGCAGTCCCTCCGGGGGGGACCAGCCCCAGCATTTT. It codes for CASSPSGGDQPQHF. The V gene is TRBV7-6, the J gene TRBJ1-5, with a tentative D call TRBD1 (5 bases). Deletions cut 6 bases from V and 7 bases from J, with 16 bases between. Per the germline V gene, CDR1 is SGHVS and CDR2 is FNYEAQ. The CDR3 contains 14 residues.

This clone was observed a few times. This rearrangement joins TRBV10-3 to TRBJ2-1; D is possibly TRBD1 (6 bases). Trimming took off 8 bases at V and 8 bases at J, with 19 bases between the two ends. Germline V lookup: CDR1 ENHRY, CDR2 SYGVKD. CDR3 size: 14 residues. The CDR3 nucleotides read TGTGCCATCGGGGTGACAGGCGTCATCGATGAGCAGTTCTTC. This sequence encodes CAIGVTGVIDEQFF.

This clone has only a few counts. The V and J genes are TRBV19 and TRBJ1-5, with D unclear. Germline assignment: CDR1 LNHDA and CDR2 SQIVND (reference sequence). CDR3 length: 14 amino acids. V lost 9 bases and J lost 1, with 13 bases in between. The CDR3 nucleotides read TGTGCCAGCCATGACCGACACAGCAATCAGCCCCAGCATTTT. Translation gives CASHDRHSNQPQHF.

The chain carries TRBV10-3 and TRBJ1-2, with a tentative D call TRBD1 (6 bases). Trimming cost V 3 bases and J 6 bases, with 11 bases left between them. The length of the CDR3 is 13 residues. Per the germline V gene, CDR1 is ENHRY and CDR2 is SYGVKD. This CDR3 reads CAISDRTVDGYTF. The CDR3 coding sequence is TGTGCCATCAGTGACCGGACAGTGGATGGCTACACCTTC.

This clone was recorded a few times. J is TRBJ2-3 and V is TRBV4-3; D unresolved. Germline V CDR1 and CDR2: LGHNA, YSLEER. Trimming removed 2 bases from V and 1 base from J, with 16 bases in between. The CDR3 totals 17 residues. As DNA, the CDR3 is TGCGCCAGCAGCCAACGGTTCCCCCTTGAAGGCACAGATACGCAGTATTTT. It codes for CASSQRFPLEGTDTQYF.

V usage is TRBV6-5 and J usage is TRBJ1-2; D is undetermined. The CDR3 length is 15 residues. Trimming pared 2 bases from V and 4 bases from J, leaving 14 bases between. CDR1 is MNHEY, CDR2 SVGAGI, per germline. CDR3 protein: CASSYAGPATYGYTF. Written as DNA, the CDR3 is TGTGCCAGCAGTTACGCTGGGCCGGCGACCTATGGCTACACCTTC.

This chain connects TRBV2 to TRBJ1-2; possibly TRBD1 for D (6 bases). The V gene lost 6 bases and the J gene lost 1 base, with 15 bases spanning the gap. Germline CDR1 and CDR2: SNHLY and FYNNEI. The CDR3 length is 15 residues. As DNA, the CDR3 is TGTGCCAGCAGCGTAACGGGACATCTTAACTATGGCTACACCTTC. Translating gives CASSVTGHLNYGYTF.

A few counts support this clone. The chain links TRBV6-4 to TRBJ2-6, with 7 bases matching TRBD1. The CDR3 runs 15 residues. Germline V gene data show CDR1 as MRHNA and CDR2 as SNTAGT. Trimming at V came to 6 bases and at J to 1 base, leaving 3 bases not matched to a gene. CDR3 loop: CASSPTGSGANVLTF. The CDR3 DNA reads as TGTGCCAGCAGCCCGACAGGGTCTGGGGCCAACGTCCTGACTTTC.

This clone was observed a handful of times. This chain joins TRBV6-5 and TRBJ2-7, with D possibly TRBD1 on 5 matching bases. V lost 5 bases and J 2 bases, leaving 16 bases between the germline ends. The CDR3 contains 15 residues. Germline V lookup: CDR1 MNHEY, CDR2 SVGAGI. CDR3 residues: CASSRYSDSTYEQYF. The CDR3 region has the DNA TGTGCCAGCAGTCGATACTCAGACAGTACCTACGAGCAGTACTTC.